This T cell receptor beta chain was sequenced during a study of sequential checkpoint blockade in melanoma. Study summary: First-line arms were nivolumab then ipilimumab, or the reverse, randomized 1:1. Each arm's sequence ended with maintenance nivolumab.

Libraries were prepared by immunoSEQ multiplex PCR; TCRdb keeps only in-frame clonotypes and omits some of them. Seen here are about 22,000 clones, roughly 76% observed once, and the top ten hold 25% to 35%. Treatment given: randomized to nivolumab then ipilimumab (arm A) or the reverse (arm B). No patient had prior DNA-damaging chemotherapy. Live CD3+CD8+ CD19− CD56− cells were sorted from PBMCs. Per the germline V gene, CDR1 is SGDLS and CDR2 is YYNGEE. V shed 4 bases and J 2 bases; nucleotides not matched to a gene: 4. The CDR3 is made up of 15 amino acids. The source material was CD8+ T cells sorted from blood (inferred from file names), sampled from a patient given nivolumab and ipilimumab in sequence. J is TRBJ2-2 and V is TRBV9; 8 bases are a match to TRBD2. The TCR comes from a human donor with melanoma. CDR3 bases: TGTGCCAGCAGCCCGGGACTAGGCAACACCGGGGAGCTGTTTTTT. It yields the protein CASSPGLGNTGELFF.